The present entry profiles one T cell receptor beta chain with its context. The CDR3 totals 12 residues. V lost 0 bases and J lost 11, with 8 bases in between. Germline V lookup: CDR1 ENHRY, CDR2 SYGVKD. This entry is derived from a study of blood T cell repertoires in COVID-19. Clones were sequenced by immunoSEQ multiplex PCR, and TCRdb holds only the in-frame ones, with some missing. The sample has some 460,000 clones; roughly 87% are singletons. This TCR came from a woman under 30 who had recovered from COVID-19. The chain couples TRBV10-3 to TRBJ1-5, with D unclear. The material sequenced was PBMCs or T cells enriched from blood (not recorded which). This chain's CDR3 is CAISESLDAQHF. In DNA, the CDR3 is TGTGCCATCAGTGAGTCACTTGATGCCCAGCATTTT.